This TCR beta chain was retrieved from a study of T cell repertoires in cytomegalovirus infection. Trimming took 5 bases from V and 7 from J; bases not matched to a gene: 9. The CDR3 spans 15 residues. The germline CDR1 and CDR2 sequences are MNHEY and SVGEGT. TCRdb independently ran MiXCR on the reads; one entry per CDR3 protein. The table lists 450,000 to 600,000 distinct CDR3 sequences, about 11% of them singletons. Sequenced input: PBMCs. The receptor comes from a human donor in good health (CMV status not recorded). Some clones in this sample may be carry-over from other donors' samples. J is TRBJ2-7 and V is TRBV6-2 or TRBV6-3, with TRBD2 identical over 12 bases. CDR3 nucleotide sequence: TGTGCCAGCAGTCTAGCGGGGGGGCCGATTGGTGAGCAGTACTTC. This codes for CASSLAGGPIGEQYF.